The sequence of this T cell receptor beta chain was determined in a study of cytomegalovirus exposure and HLA in healthy donors. Regarding the study as a whole: Versus the approximately 700-donor mean, an Asian-associated ancestry cluster reportedly showed fewer N-insertions in a later analysis. A later analysis by the authors found several of the most significant clusters apparently linked to common viral pathogens.

Germline V CDR1 and CDR2: KGHSH, LQKENI. V lost 1 base, J lost 0 bases, and 15 bases lay in between. The CDR3 loop spans 17 amino acids. The donors gave bone marrow, and they were healthy. Nobody recorded the CMV serostatus of this donor. The PCR employed 60 Vbeta primers together with 13 Jbeta primers. The data were produced by immunoSEQ multiplex PCR, yet TCRdb's version contains in-frame clones alone and is incomplete. The repertoire has about 130,000 clones, over 60% of them found once; the top ten carry 0.85% to 1.3%. Turning to this clone: As yet, its antigen is unknown.

The sequencing input was PBMCs. This clonotype was sampled from a human donor in good health. The chain employs TRBV18 and TRBJ1-1; D unclear. The CDR3 region is CASSPREVRLMNTEAFF. For the CDR3, the DNA is TGTGCCAGCTCACCACGGGAGGTGCGGCTAATGAACACTGAAGCTTTCTTT.